These 16 T cell receptor beta chains share one sample of origin, sequenced in a study of T-cell reconstitution after alpha-beta-depleted transplantation in children. Preparation of the TCRbeta library was carried out with unique molecular identifiers. TCRdb re-called the PCR reads through MiXCR, storing one row per CDR3 protein. The sample lists 200,000 to 250,000 distinct CDR3 sequences, approximately 11% occurring once. The specimen was PBMCs, collected before TCRalphabeta/CD19-depleted stem cell transplant. The receptor set was obtained from a child under two years old with acute myeloid leukemia, due to receive a stem cell transplant.

This clonotype has ten or more counts. The chain employs TRBV2 and TRBJ1-1, with D unclear. Trimming took off 3 bases at V and 0 bases at J, with 14 bases between the two ends. Germline CDR1 SNHLY, CDR2 FYNNEI. The CDR3 is 16 residues long. The CDR3 loop is CASSESVTNLNTEAFF. CDR3 DNA: TGTGCCAGCAGTGAGTCCGTCACAAACTTGAACACTGAAGCTTTCTTT.

This clonotype was seen ten or more times. The V and J genes are TRBV5-5 and TRBJ2-5, with D uncertain. The CDR3 extends over 12 amino acids. The germline CDR1 and CDR2 sequences are SGHKS and YYEKEE (reference sequence). V lost 7 bases to trimming and J lost 4 bases, with 11 bases between them. The CDR3 region has the DNA TGTGCCAGCCATACAGACGGAGAGACCCAGTACTTC. Its translation: CASHTDGETQYF.

V gene TRBV30 combines with J gene TRBJ2-5; D might be TRBD1 (6 bases). V was shortened by 4 bases and J by 5 bases, with 20 bases between the two germline ends. Germline values: CDR1 GTSNPN, CDR2 SVGIG (reference sequence). There are 15 residues in the CDR3. The CDR3 loop is CAWTPGTRSIETQYF. The CDR3 region has the DNA TGTGCCTGGACCCCCGGGACACGCTCCATTGAGACCCAGTACTTC.

At least ten counts were recorded for this clonotype. CDR3 in DNA: TGCAGCGGAGGGCGACCGGGTGCCTACAATGAGCAGTTCTTC. It translates to CSGGRPGAYNEQFF. The chain combines TRBV29-1 with TRBJ2-1; D may be TRBD2 (5 bases). Germline V lookup: CDR1 SQVTM, CDR2 ANQGSEA. Deletions cut 7 bases from V and 2 bases from J, with 15 bases between. The CDR3 contains 14 residues.

This clonotype was recorded many times. The rearrangement uses TRBV2 and TRBJ2-3, with D possibly being TRBD2 (6 bases). This CDR3 region has 16 residues. Trimming took 10 bases from V and 5 from J, leaving 25 bases between them. In germline, CDR1 is SNHLY, CDR2 FYNNEI. The CDR3 DNA follows: TGTGCCACCGCCCCGGGACTTCAACTAGTCGTAGATACGCAGTATTTT. Its protein product is CATAPGLQLVVDTQYF. Full variable domain (outside the CDR3, taken from reference TRBV2 and TRBJ2-3): EPEVTQTPSHQVTQMGQEVILRCVPISNHLYFYWYRQILGQKVEFLVSFYNNEISEKSEIFDDQFSVERPDGSNFTLKIRSTKLEDSAMYFCATAPGLQLVVDTQYFGPGTRLTVL.

The table lists this clonotype with many counts. The chain combines TRBV9 with TRBJ2-3; 9 nucleotides line up with TRBD2. Trimming took 3 bases from V and 6 from J; bases not matched to a gene: 5. The germline gives CDR1 SGDLS, CDR2 YYNGEE. This CDR3 spans 14 amino acids. In DNA, the CDR3 is TGTGCCAGCAGCGCGGGACTAGCAGGGGATACGCAGTATTTT. Encoded protein: CASSAGLAGDTQYF. The variable domain in full, completed from reference TRBV9 and TRBJ2-3, reads DSGVTQTPKHLITATGQRVTLRCSPRSGDLSVYWYQQSLDQGLQFLIQYYNGEERAKGNILERFSAQQFPDLHSELNLSSLELGDSALYFCASSAGLAGDTQYFGPGTRLTVL.

This chain joins TRBV19 and TRBJ2-2; a weak D match, TRBD2 (6 bases). CDR1 is LNHDA, CDR2 SQIVND, per germline (reference sequence). This CDR3 contains 14 residues. Trimming left V 3 bases short and J 5 bases short, with 10 bases between. The CDR3 DNA reads TGTGCCAGTAGTATCGGAGGGAGGACCGGGGAGCTGTTTTTT. Protein sequence: CASSIGGRTGELFF.

This clonotype was found many times. V usage is TRBV7-9 and J usage is TRBJ1-1; tentative D call: TRBD1 (6 bases). Germline CDR1 and CDR2: SEHNR and FQNEAQ (reference sequence). Deletions cut 3 bases from V and 7 bases from J, with 12 bases between. CDR3 length equals 13 residues. In DNA form, the CDR3 reads TGTGCCAGCAGCTTCTCGTGGGGGCTTGAAGCTTTCTTT. The encoded protein is CASSFSWGLEAFF.

Ten or more counts support this clonotype. J is TRBJ2-7 and V is TRBV7-2; perhaps TRBD2 as D (6 bases). This CDR3 contains 16 residues. The germline V and J ends were trimmed by 1 base and 3 bases, with 16 bases remaining between them. In germline, CDR1 is SGHTA, CDR2 FQGNSA. CDR3 protein: CASSLVWRDGGYEQYF. CDR3 DNA: TGTGCCAGCAGCTTAGTGTGGAGGGACGGAGGCTACGAGCAGTACTTC.

J is TRBJ1-1 and V is TRBV20-1; TRBD1 agrees at 7 bases. Germline V gene sequence: CDR1 DFQATT, CDR2 SNEGSKA (reference sequence). V was clipped by 6 bases and J by 4 bases; unmatched bases: 11. This CDR3 region has 14 residues. The CDR3 region has the DNA TGCAGTGCAAGACAGGGCAGCATTTCCACTGAAGCTTTCTTT. Amino acids: CSARQGSISTEAFF.

At least ten counts were recorded for this clonotype. This sequence joins TRBV4-1 and TRBJ2-2; 8 nucleotides align to TRBD2. V shed 3 bases and J 5 bases; nucleotides not matched to a gene: 8. Germline V lookup: CDR1 MGHRA, CDR2 YSYEKL. The CDR3 runs to 16 residues. The CDR3 region is CASSQGRGDYTGELFF. In DNA form, the CDR3 reads TGCGCCAGCAGCCAGGGGCGGGGGGATTATACCGGGGAGCTGTTTTTT.

There are a few counts of this clonotype. The chain couples TRBV28 to TRBJ2-2, with a tentative D call TRBD1 (5 bases). CDR3 length equals 14 residues. CDR1 and CDR2 from the germline V gene are MDHEN and SYDVKM. Trimming pared 4 bases from V and 4 bases from J, leaving 10 bases between. The CDR3 sequence: CASSSQGGTGELFF. In nucleotides, the CDR3 is TGTGCCAGCAGTTCCCAGGGTGGCACCGGGGAGCTGTTTTTT.

This clonotype was found many times. V gene TRBV20-1 combines with J gene TRBJ2-7; no reliable D call. The germline CDR1 and CDR2 sequences are DFQATT and SNEGSKA (reference sequence). With 1 base removed from V and 2 bases from J, the gap between germline ends came to 6 bases. The CDR3 contains 12 residues. Here the CDR3 reads CSARVGAYEQYF. CDR3 sequence (DNA): TGCAGTGCTAGAGTCGGCGCCTACGAGCAGTACTTC.

Ten or more counts support this clonotype. This chain joins TRBV27 and TRBJ2-1; tentatively, D is TRBD1 or TRBD2 (6 bases each). CDR3 length: 13 amino acids. Trimming took off 6 bases at V and 7 bases at J, with 13 bases between the two ends. From germline, CDR1 is MNHEY and CDR2 SMNVEV (reference sequence). CDR3: CASRGEGGNEQFF. As DNA, the CDR3 is TGTGCCAGCAGGGGGGAAGGGGGGAATGAGCAGTTCTTC.

This clonotype has a count of ten or more. The chain is built from TRBV5-1 and TRBJ2-5, with D tentatively TRBD2 (6 bases). Between the trimmed V and J ends, which lost 5 bases and 4 bases, there was a span of 9 bases. CDR1 and CDR2 from the germline V gene are SGHRS and YFSETQ. There are 12 residues in the CDR3. CDR3 protein: CASSMGGETQYF. The CDR3 DNA reads TGCGCCAGCAGTATGGGGGGAGAGACCCAGTACTTC.

This clonotype was counted at least ten times. This chain uses TRBV19 with TRBJ2-7; no firm D call. Per germline, CDR1 LNHDA and CDR2 SQIVND (reference sequence). V lost 1 base, J lost 0 bases, and 7 bases lay in between. This CDR3 spans 14 amino acids. For the CDR3, the DNA is TGTGCCAGTAGTATAGGGGCGGACTCCTACGAGCAGTACTTC. Protein sequence: CASSIGADSYEQYF.